Shown below are 17 T cell receptor beta chains from a single sample sequenced in a study of T-cell memory formation after mild COVID-19. TCRdb redid the calling of the 5' RACE reads with MiXCR, one entry per CDR3 protein. There are around 200,000 distinct CDR3 sequences in the sample; about 27% occur only once, and 11% lies in the top ten. The sequencing sample was made of PBMCs or a T cell subset sorted from them (not recorded which). Every receptor here comes from an adult woman who had mild COVID-19 (a few samples of this study predate the infection). Cell type and time point are not known.

The V gene is TRBV6-1, the J gene TRBJ2-3, with TRBD2 identical over 13 bases. CDR3 length: 16 amino acids. Germline CDR1 MNHNS, CDR2 SASEGT. V shed 3 bases, J shed 3 bases, and the junction held 3 bases outside the gene matches. Here the CDR3 reads CASSETSGGWTDTQYF. The DNA for the CDR3 is TGTGCCAGCAGTGAGACTAGCGGGGGGTGGACAGATACGCAGTATTTT.

At least ten counts were recorded for this clonotype. An end of the junction differs from the germline gene, which may be a read error. V gene TRBV5-1 combines with J gene TRBJ2-2; D is unresolved. This CDR3 region has 15 residues. The germline V gene has CDR1 SGHRS and CDR2 YFSETQ. CDR3 amino acids: CASSLASANTGELFF. DNA of the CDR3: TGCGCCAGCAGTTTGGCAAGTGCGAACACCGGGGAGCTGTTTTTT.

This rearrangement joins TRBV10-3 to TRBJ2-3, with 9 bases aligning to TRBD2. This CDR3 is 16 amino acids long. Germline CDR1 is ENHRY and CDR2 is SYGVKD. V lost 4 bases and J lost 3; bases outside the gene matches: 8. The CDR3 sequence: CAISAGLAIGTDTQYF. The CDR3 nucleotides are TGTGCCATCAGTGCGGGACTAGCTATAGGTACAGATACGCAGTATTTT.

This rearrangement joins TRBV14 to TRBJ1-1, with 7 bases identical to TRBD1. V lost 4 bases and J lost 7; bases outside the gene matches: 6. The germline CDR1 and CDR2 sequences are SGHDN and FVKESK. The CDR3 runs to 13 residues. CDR3 nucleotides: TGTGCCAGCAGCCGGACGGGACAGAATGAAGCTTTCTTT. Residues: CASSRTGQNEAFF.

The chain joins TRBV25-1 to TRBJ2-7; D remains unclear. Trimming cost V 8 bases and J 2 bases, with 10 bases left between them. The CDR3 has 12 residues. The V gene's germline CDR1 is MGHDK and CDR2 SYGVNS. The CDR3 loop is CASSAKTYEQYF. The CDR3 nucleotides read TGTGCCAGCTCCGCGAAGACCTACGAGCAGTACTTC.

This clonotype showed up just a few times. This rearrangement joins TRBV20-1 to TRBJ2-7; 14 positions agree with TRBD2. The germline V gene has CDR1 DFQATT and CDR2 SNEGSKA (reference sequence). J gave up 3 bases and V 6 bases, and 4 bases lay outside the gene matches. There are 14 residues in the CDR3. The CDR3 reads CSATGLAGGYEQYF. In nucleotides, the CDR3 is TGCAGTGCCACAGGACTAGCGGGAGGCTACGAGCAGTACTTC.

The V call is TRBV20-1, the J call TRBJ1-1; D not certain. The CDR3 loop spans 14 amino acids. The V and J ends lost 2 bases and 1 base respectively, with 11 bases between them. Germline assignment: CDR1 DFQATT and CDR2 SNEGSKA (reference sequence). Here the CDR3 DNA reads TGCAGTGCTAGATCAACCATCAGGAACACTGAAGCTTTCTTT. Translating gives CSARSTIRNTEAFF.

This clonotype was detected a few times. The rearrangement uses TRBV19 and TRBJ2-1; D not resolved. Per germline, CDR1 LNHDA and CDR2 SQIVND (reference sequence). There are 15 residues in the CDR3. Trimming took 5 bases from V and 5 from J, leaving 16 bases between them. In DNA form, the CDR3 reads TGTGCCAGTAGTCACTCGTCGACTGGGAACAATGAGCAGTTCTTC. Translated, it gives CASSHSSTGNNEQFF.

V is TRBV7-8 and J is TRBJ2-3; D gene uncertain. With 4 bases removed from V and 6 bases from J, the gap between germline ends came to 14 bases. The CDR3 totals 14 residues. CDR1 is SGHVS and CDR2 is FQNEAQ in the germline V gene. The CDR3 nucleotides read TGTGCCAGCAGCTCAGTCAATTTTGGGGATACGCAGTATTTT. Protein sequence: CASSSVNFGDTQYF.

This clonotype appeared many times. The chain couples TRBV5-1 to TRBJ2-5; maybe TRBD2 (6 bases). The CDR3 runs 17 residues. The germline V gene encodes CDR1 SGHRS and CDR2 YFSETQ. Trimming removed 0 bases from V and 2 bases from J, with 17 bases in between. CDR3 sequence: CASSLEASGLRQETQYF. DNA of the CDR3: TGCGCCAGCAGCTTGGAGGCGTCGGGACTTCGTCAAGAGACCCAGTACTTC.

The CDR3 bases are TGTGCCAGCAGTGGACAGGGGAGATTTCAGCCCCAGCATTTT. Amino acids: CASSGQGRFQPQHF. J is TRBJ1-5 and V is TRBV2; TRBD1 matches at 8 bases. The CDR3 has 14 residues. Losses at the gene ends were 4 bases for V and 6 bases for J; bases not matched to a gene: 5. CDR1 is SNHLY and CDR2 is FYNNEI in the germline V gene.

The chain joins TRBV5-1 to TRBJ2-1, with TRBD2 identical over 8 bases. From germline, CDR1 is SGHRS and CDR2 YFSETQ. The CDR3 contains 14 residues. V lost 2 bases and J lost 8; bases outside the gene matches: 6. CDR3 region: CASSLSGSIDEQFF. CDR3 DNA: TGCGCCAGCAGCTTAAGCGGGAGTATCGATGAGCAGTTCTTC.

This clonotype turned up a few times. The rearrangement uses TRBV4-3 and TRBJ2-2; 8 positions match TRBD1. The V and J ends lost 4 bases and 3 bases, in that order; junction bases with no gene match: 13. CDR1 is LGHNA and CDR2 is YSLEER in the germline V gene. The CDR3 totals 18 residues. CDR3 sequence: CASSRSRAGGRDTGELFF. In DNA, the CDR3 is TGCGCCAGCAGCCGCAGCCGGGCAGGGGGCAGGGACACCGGGGAGCTGTTTTTT.

This clonotype was detected only a few times. The genes are TRBV7-9 and TRBJ2-2; TRBD1 matches at 9 bases. The germline V gene encodes CDR1 SEHNR and CDR2 FQNEAQ (reference sequence). The CDR3 is made up of 16 amino acids. V dropped 4 bases and J dropped 7; count of bases not matched to a gene: 10. CDR3 DNA sequence: TGTGCCAGCAGCTCCAGTGGGACAGGGTTCGTCGGGGAGCTGTTTTTT. Translating it yields CASSSSGTGFVGELFF.

The rearrangement joins TRBV4-2 to TRBJ2-3; D unclear. This CDR3 has 16 residues. CDR1 LGHNA and CDR2 YNFKEQ come from the germline V gene. Trimming cost V 4 bases and J 0 bases, with 14 bases left between them. The CDR3 protein is CASSPRSSVSTDTQYF. The CDR3 DNA sequence: TGTGCCAGCAGCCCCCGTAGCAGTGTCAGCACAGATACGCAGTATTTT.

The genes are TRBV15 and TRBJ2-1; D is ambiguous. V was shortened by 0 bases and J by 0 bases, with 15 bases between the two germline ends. The CDR3 consists of 18 residues. CDR1 is LNHNV and CDR2 is YYDKDF in the germline V gene (reference sequence). The CDR3 reads CATSREALRQSSYNEQFF. The CDR3 DNA sequence: TGTGCCACCAGCAGAGAGGCCCTGAGGCAGAGCTCCTACAATGAGCAGTTCTTC.

J is TRBJ2-2 and V is TRBV12-3 or TRBV12-4; 10 bases line up with TRBD1. With V trimmed by 10 bases and J by 2 bases, 4 bases remained unmatched. The CDR3 is 14 residues long. The CDR3 loop reads CATRDRGNTGELFF. The CDR3 bases are TGTGCCACAAGGGACAGGGGAAACACCGGGGAGCTGTTTTTT.